This record looks at one TCR beta chain sequence and its context. With 3 bases clipped from V and 3 bases from J, the junction kept 6 bases outside the gene matches. The CDR3 covers 15 residues. CDR1 and CDR2 (germline): MGHRA, YSYEKL. The sample originates from a study of technical replicates of blood from a handful of donors. TCRdb keeps only in-frame clones here, not all; method: immunoSEQ multiplex PCR. Seen here are 90,000 to 100,000 clones, about 94% observed once, and the top ten hold approximately 0.22%. The sequence was collected from a human donor in good health. The genes are TRBV4-1 and TRBJ1-2, with 8 bases lining up with TRBD1. The sample comprised T cells isolated from PBMCs. The chain's CDR3 is CASSQADRDHYGYTF. The CDR3 DNA reads as TGCGCCAGCAGCCAGGCGGACAGGGATCACTATGGCTACACCTTC.